What follows are 11 T cell receptor beta chains derived from one specimen sequenced in a study of blood T cell repertoires in COVID-19. Some clones are missing from TCRdb's copy, which holds only in-frame ones; the method was immunoSEQ multiplex PCR. The sample has over 50,000 clones, more than 75% seen once. Sequenced input: peripheral blood. These TCRs come from a human donor in a cohort sampled during active COVID-19.

This sequence joins TRBV11-2 and TRBJ1-6; 9 bases align to TRBD1. The CDR3 is 15 amino acids. V was clipped by 3 bases and J by 10 bases; unmatched bases: 7. Germline lookup yields CDR1 SGHAT and CDR2 FQNNGV. CDR3 sequence reads: CASSFSGTGTSPLHF. CDR3 coding DNA: TGTGCCAGCAGCTTTTCCGGGACAGGGACCTCACCCCTCCACTTT.

J is TRBJ2-7 and V is TRBV7-9; D is possibly TRBD2 (6 bases). This CDR3 spans 13 amino acids. Trimming took 3 bases from V and 6 from J, leaving 12 bases between them. Germline CDR1 SEHNR, CDR2 FQNEAQ (reference sequence). CDR3 DNA: TGTGCCAGCAGCTTCCCCAACGGGGGCGAGCAGTACTTC. It is translated as CASSFPNGGEQYF.

This chain links TRBV6-6 with TRBJ2-7, with a possible D match to TRBD2 (6 bases). The CDR3 is 13 residues long. Trimming left V 6 bases short and J 3 bases short, with 12 bases between. CDR1 is MNHNY, CDR2 SVGAGI, per germline (reference sequence). In DNA, the CDR3 is TGTGCCAGCAGGTGGGAGGTTGACTACGAGCAGTACTTC. This gives the protein CASRWEVDYEQYF.

This clone was observed a single time. This chain uses TRBV7-9 with TRBJ2-1; 8 positions agree with TRBD2. The CDR3 has 15 residues. In germline, CDR1 is SEHNR, CDR2 FQNEAQ (reference sequence). After removal of 5 bases from V and 7 bases from J, the junction contained 10 bases not matched to a gene. For the CDR3, the DNA is TGTGCCAGCAGCGTTAGGGGCGGGAGGTCGAATGAGCAGTTCTTC. This sequence encodes CASSVRGGRSNEQFF.

The table lists this clone with a count of one. The chain has TRBV27 and TRBJ1-1; D is uncertain. Trimming stripped 6 bases from V and 3 bases from J, with 14 bases between. This CDR3 is 14 amino acids long. Germline CDR1 reads MNHEY; CDR2 reads SMNVEV (reference sequence). Written as DNA, the CDR3 is TGTGCCAGCAGGCCGCCCACAAGATACACTGAAGCTTTCTTT. This encodes CASRPPTRYTEAFF.

This chain uses TRBV6-5 with TRBJ1-1; D is unclear. The CDR3 has 13 amino acids. The germline V and J ends were trimmed by 5 bases and 1 base, with 8 bases remaining between them. CDR1 is MNHEY, CDR2 SVGAGI, per germline. In DNA, the CDR3 is TGTGCCAGCAGTACCTCCAGGAACACTGAAGCTTTCTTT. Amino acids: CASSTSRNTEAFF.

The J gene is TRBJ2-6, the V gene TRBV29-1, with TRBD1 identical over 8 bases. Germline V gene sequence: CDR1 SQVTM, CDR2 ANQGSEA. The ends lost 4 bases at V and 4 bases at J; junction bases unmatched: 3. The CDR3 covers 14 residues. The CDR3 is CSVGQGKGANVLTF. In nucleotides, the CDR3 is TGCAGCGTTGGACAGGGGAAGGGGGCCAACGTCCTGACTTTC. Filled out from reference TRBV29-1 and TRBJ2-6, the complete variable domain reads SAVISQKPSRDICQRGTSLTIQCQVDSQVTMMFWYRQQPGQSLTLIATANQGSEATYESGFVIDKFPISRPNLTFSTLTVSNMSPEDSSIYLCSVGQGKGANVLTFGAGSRLTVL.

This clone was recorded a few times. CDR3 sequence reads: CASSRGAFYEQYF. The CDR3 coding sequence is TGTGCCAGCAGTCGCGGGGCGTTCTACGAGCAGTACTTC. The J gene is TRBJ2-7, the V gene TRBV6-2 or TRBV6-3; D may be TRBD2 (6 bases). V was clipped by 5 bases and J by 3 bases, with 11 bases between them. Germline V gene sequence: CDR1 MNHEY, CDR2 SVGEGT. The CDR3 sequence is 13 residues long.

CDR3 sequence: CASSKSGGVNTEAFF. CDR3 DNA sequence: TGTGCCAGCAGCAAGTCCGGGGGGGTGAACACTGAAGCTTTCTTT. This chain uses TRBV21-1 with TRBJ1-1. TRBV21-1 is an annotated pseudogene. This CDR3 spans 15 amino acids.

The rearrangement uses TRBV28 and TRBJ2-5; D is ambiguous. Germline-derived CDR1 and CDR2 are MDHEN and SYDVKM. This CDR3 is 13 amino acids long. Trimming left V 4 bases short and J 8 bases short, with 14 bases between. CDR3 sequence reads: CASSSPPRDTQYF. CDR3 nucleotides: TGTGCCAGCAGTTCCCCCCCACGAGATACCCAGTACTTC.

The sample holds a few counts of this clone. Within the sample, other DNA sequences also encode this same CDR3. The chain combines TRBV5-1 with TRBJ2-7; 13 bases line up with TRBD2. Trimming cost V 4 bases and J 3 bases; bases outside gene matches: 1. Per the germline V gene, CDR1 is SGHRS and CDR2 is YFSETQ. CDR3 length: 14 residues. DNA for the CDR3: TGCGCCAGCAGCCGGACTAGCGGGAGCTACGAGCAGTACTTC. Translated: CASSRTSGSYEQYF.